These 29 T cell receptor beta chains were all obtained from the same sample, sequenced in a study of radiation and T cells in renal cell carcinoma. The method was immunoSEQ multiplex PCR; TCRdb's version includes in-frame clones alone and lacks a portion of them. Of roughly 150,000 clones listed, approximately 90% are singletons. The sample's time point: blood 2 weeks post-SBRT. This sample's treatment: 15 Gy SBRT to primary tumor, nephrectomy 4 weeks later. The sequenced sample was blood, obtained from a patient whose treatment included radiotherapy and nephrectomy. Receptors originate from a woman in her forties or fifties with renal cell carcinoma.

This chain links TRBV7-2 with TRBJ2-7, with TRBD2 as a possible D gene (7 bases). The CDR3 has 14 residues. Trimming left V 0 bases short and J 5 bases short, with 11 bases between. The germline V gene encodes CDR1 SGHTA and CDR2 FQGNSA. This CDR3 is CASSLAGGLDEQYF. The DNA for the CDR3 is TGTGCCAGCAGCTTAGCGGGGGGGCTCGACGAGCAGTACTTC.

This clone turned up a few times. V is TRBV2 and J is TRBJ1-1; D unclear. Trimming left V 3 bases short and J 0 bases short, with 5 bases between. CDR1 is SNHLY and CDR2 is FYNNEI in the germline V gene. The CDR3 sequence is 13 residues long. CDR3 DNA sequence: TGTGCCAGCAGTGAGATCATGAACACTGAAGCTTTCTTT. Protein product: CASSEIMNTEAFF.

V is TRBV6-1 and J is TRBJ1-2, with D uncertain. The germline V and J ends were trimmed by 3 bases and 8 bases, with 13 bases remaining between them. From germline, CDR1 is MNHNS and CDR2 SASEGT. This CDR3 has 13 amino acids. Here the CDR3 reads CASSDPPGRGYTF. The CDR3 nucleotides are TGTGCCAGCAGTGATCCCCCCGGTCGGGGCTACACCTTC.

This clone came up once. The rearrangement uses TRBV7-3 and TRBJ2-1; 7 bases map to TRBD2. Trimming cost V 1 base and J 4 bases; bases outside gene matches: 4. Germline assignment: CDR1 SGHTA and CDR2 FQGTGA. The CDR3 contains 15 residues. The CDR3 region is CASSLSGGLYNEQFF. CDR3 coding DNA: TGTGCCAGCAGCTTAAGCGGGGGACTATACAATGAGCAGTTCTTC.

This clone was observed a few times. The V call is TRBV19, the J call TRBJ1-5, with D maybe TRBD1 (5 bases). With 8 bases removed from V and 7 bases from J, the gap between germline ends came to 9 bases. CDR1 and CDR2 from the germline V gene are LNHDA and SQIVND (reference sequence). This CDR3 contains 11 residues. Here the CDR3 DNA reads TGTGCCAGTGGGGGGTGGCAGCCCCAGCATTTT. Its protein product is CASGGWQPQHF.

The chain has TRBV6-1 and TRBJ2-7, with a weak D call TRBD1 (6 bases). V lost 6 bases and J 0 bases, leaving 9 bases between the germline ends. Germline values: CDR1 MNHNS, CDR2 SASEGT. The CDR3 has 13 residues. The CDR3 region is CASRDRRSYEQYF. Here the CDR3 DNA reads TGTGCCAGCAGGGACAGACGCTCCTACGAGCAGTACTTC.

This chain uses TRBV6-5 with TRBJ1-4, with 9 nucleotides matching TRBD1. The CDR3 extends over 15 amino acids. The junction had 10 bases not matched to a gene; V was cut back by 6 bases and J by 8 bases. In germline, CDR1 is MNHEY, CDR2 SVGAGI. Here the CDR3 DNA reads TGTGCCAGCAGAACCGGGACAGGGCAGGGAGAAAAACTGTTTTTT. Translation: CASRTGTGQGEKLFF.

This sequence joins TRBV7-2 and TRBJ2-7, with 13 positions matching TRBD2. The CDR3 consists of 16 residues. V trimming: 5 bases; J trimming: 7 bases; junction bases outside the gene matches: 11. CDR1 and CDR2 from the germline V gene are SGHTA and FQGNSA. The CDR3 bases are TGTGCCAGCAGCATACCCCTGACTAGCGGGGGGATTGAGCAGTACTTC. Its protein is CASSIPLTSGGIEQYF.

Written as DNA, the CDR3 is TGCAGCGTTTCTTTTTCTGGGGCCAACGTCCTGACTTTC. Protein: CSVSFSGANVLTF. J is TRBJ2-6 and V is TRBV29-1; D ambiguous. This CDR3 is 13 amino acids long. The ends were cut back, 5 bases at V and 1 base at J, with 6 bases in the middle. Germline-derived CDR1 and CDR2 are SQVTM and ANQGSEA.

The chain joins TRBV10-3 to TRBJ2-3; D possibly matches TRBD1 or TRBD2 (6 bases each). With 5 bases removed from V and 3 bases from J, the gap between germline ends came to 15 bases. The CDR3 consists of 15 residues. CDR1 and CDR2 from the germline V gene are ENHRY and SYGVKD. CDR3 sequence (DNA): TGTGCCATCAGTTTCCGAGGGGGGCCAACAGATACGCAGTATTTT. Translation gives CAISFRGGPTDTQYF.

This clone showed up just a few times. The chain links TRBV6-1 to TRBJ1-2, with a tentative D call TRBD1 (5 bases). V was cut by 3 bases and J by 4 bases, with 18 bases left in between. The germline V gene has CDR1 MNHNS and CDR2 SASEGT. CDR3 length: 16 residues. The CDR3 reads CASSEGQAIVIYGYTF. The CDR3 DNA reads TGTGCCAGCAGTGAGGGGCAGGCCATTGTGATCTATGGCTACACCTTC.

J is TRBJ2-7 and V is TRBV6-1; 11 bases match TRBD1. CDR1 and CDR2 (germline): MNHNS, SASEGT. Trimming removed 6 bases from V and 5 bases from J; junction bases left unmatched: 3. The CDR3 totals 13 residues. CDR3 DNA: TGTGCCAGCAGGGGACAGGGGGGCCACGAGCAGTACTTC. This sequence encodes CASRGQGGHEQYF.

This clone was counted once. V is TRBV6-6 and J is TRBJ1-2; a weak D match, TRBD1 (6 bases). Per germline, CDR1 MNHNY and CDR2 SVGAGI (reference sequence). The CDR3 consists of 14 residues. V dropped 6 bases and J dropped 8 bases, with 19 bases sitting between them. The CDR3 loop reads CASSPRGPVGGYTF. CDR3 coding DNA: TGTGCCAGCAGCCCCCGGGGGCCCGTGGGGGGCTACACCTTC.

The chain's CDR3 is CASTGGVSGNSPLHF. The CDR3 region has the DNA TGTGCCAGCACCGGAGGGGTCTCGGGTAATTCACCCCTCCACTTT. V is TRBV2 and J is TRBJ1-6; tentatively, D is TRBD1 (5 bases). V lost 7 bases to trimming and J lost 6 bases, with 16 bases between them. The CDR3 spans 15 residues. Germline CDR1 reads SNHLY; CDR2 reads FYNNEI.

The chain joins TRBV7-2 to TRBJ2-2; D remains unclear. V dropped 4 bases and J dropped 4 bases, with 7 bases sitting between them. CDR3 length: 13 amino acids. Germline V CDR1 and CDR2: SGHTA, FQGNSA. The CDR3 is CASSSTFTGELFF. CDR3 nucleotide sequence: TGTGCCAGCAGCTCAACATTCACCGGGGAGCTGTTTTTT. Filled out from reference TRBV7-2 and TRBJ2-2, the complete variable domain reads GAGVSQSPSNKVTEKGKDVELRCDPISGHTALYWYRQSLGQGLEFLIYFQGNSAPDKSGLPSDRFSAERTGGSVSTLTIQRTQQEDSAVYLCASSSTFTGELFFGEGSRLTVL.

This chain connects TRBV29-1 to TRBJ1-2, with a possible D match to TRBD1 (5 bases). Germline CDR1 is SQVTM and CDR2 is ANQGSEA. Between the trimmed V and J ends, which lost 3 bases and 0 bases, there was a span of 20 bases. CDR3 length equals 17 residues. The DNA for the CDR3 is TGCAGCGTTGATAAGGTGCTCTCAGAGGGACCTAACTATGGCTACACCTTC. Translating it yields CSVDKVLSEGPNYGYTF.

This clone has only one observation. The rearrangement joins TRBV2 to TRBJ2-1, with TRBD2 matching over 15 bases. V shed 8 bases and J 5 bases; nucleotides not matched to a gene: 4. Per the germline V gene, CDR1 is SNHLY and CDR2 is FYNNEI. The CDR3 consists of 15 residues. The DNA for the CDR3 is TGTGCCAGCGGACTAGCGGGGGGGCGGAACAATGAGCAGTTCTTC. Translated, it gives CASGLAGGRNNEQFF.

The chain recombines TRBV7-9 with TRBJ1-3, with a weak D call TRBD1 (5 bases). The CDR3 has 14 amino acids. Germline CDR1 reads SEHNR; CDR2 reads FQNEAQ (reference sequence). Between the trimmed V and J ends, which lost 3 bases and 7 bases, there was a span of 13 bases. CDR3 bases: TGTGCCAGCAGCTTCCGGGACGCACCGAACACCATATATTTT. Encoded protein: CASSFRDAPNTIYF.

Of note for this clone: One end of the junction varies from germline; a read error may be responsible. V is TRBV20-1 and J is TRBJ2-1; unclear D gene. CDR1 is DFQATT, CDR2 SNEGSKA, per germline (reference sequence). The CDR3 consists of 8 residues. CDR3 nucleotides: TGCAGTGCTGCACTCTGGCTCTTC. Translated: CSAALWLF.

The genes are TRBV30 and TRBJ1-2; D is undetermined. V was trimmed by 2 bases and J by 8 bases, leaving 15 bases between them. Germline CDR1 is GTSNPN and CDR2 is SVGIG (reference sequence). The CDR3 runs to 13 residues. CDR3 coding DNA: TGTGCCTGGAGTAGTACCCCACTCGCGGGCTACACCTTC. Translation gives CAWSSTPLAGYTF.

V and J are TRBV29-1 and TRBJ1-2; maybe TRBD1 (5 bases). V lost 7 bases to trimming and J lost 2 bases, with 11 bases between them. The CDR3 has 12 residues. The germline gives CDR1 SQVTM, CDR2 ANQGSEA. The CDR3 DNA follows: TGCAGCGACCTCGACAGAAACTATGGCTACACCTTC. Translated: CSDLDRNYGYTF.

The chain uses TRBV7-9 and TRBJ1-3, with a tentative D call TRBD1 (5 bases). Trimming removed 5 bases from V and 4 bases from J, with 18 bases in between. Germline CDR1 SEHNR, CDR2 FQNEAQ (reference sequence). CDR3 size: 16 residues. The CDR3 DNA reads as TGTGCCAGCAGCCCCGAAGCAGGGAAGGTGGGAAACACCATATATTTT. This translates into CASSPEAGKVGNTIYF.

The rearrangement links TRBV29-1 to TRBJ1-2; 9 bases line up with TRBD1. Germline lookup yields CDR1 SQVTM and CDR2 ANQGSEA. The V and J ends lost 7 bases and 8 bases, in that order; junction bases with no gene match: 8. The CDR3 sequence is 12 residues long. DNA for the CDR3: TGCAGCGCCTCCGGGACAGGGACCGGCTACACCTTC. Encoded protein: CSASGTGTGYTF.

This chain connects TRBV9 to TRBJ1-2; no definite D call. The V and J ends lost 0 bases and 4 bases respectively, with 13 bases between them. The CDR3 loop spans 15 amino acids. Per germline, CDR1 SGDLS and CDR2 YYNGEE. This chain's CDR3 is CASSVDPANSYGYTF. The CDR3 DNA reads as TGTGCCAGCAGCGTAGATCCGGCGAACTCCTATGGCTACACCTTC.

The chain carries TRBV4-2 and TRBJ2-1; TRBD2 matches at 7 bases. The V gene's germline CDR1 is LGHNA and CDR2 YNFKEQ. J lost 0 bases, V lost 6 bases, and 2 bases had no gene match. The CDR3 length is 14 residues. CDR3 coding DNA: TGTGCCAGCAGGGGGGGGAGCTCCTACAATGAGCAGTTCTTC. Protein product: CASRGGSSYNEQFF.

To note about this clone: The same CDR3 is also encoded by other DNA sequences in this sample. V gene TRBV6-5 combines with J gene TRBJ1-2; a weak D match, TRBD1 (5 bases). Germline V gene lookup returns CDR1 MNHEY and CDR2 SVGAGI. The ends were cut back, 5 bases at V and 2 bases at J, with 12 bases in the middle. The CDR3 spans 14 residues. Here the CDR3 reads CASSRDRANYGYTF. In DNA form, the CDR3 reads TGTGCCAGCAGTCGGGACCGAGCCAACTATGGCTACACCTTC.

V usage is TRBV7-9 and J usage is TRBJ2-3; 11 nucleotides align to TRBD2. The CDR3 runs to 14 residues. V shed 3 bases, J shed 4 bases, and the junction held 0 bases outside the gene matches. Germline V gene lookup returns CDR1 SEHNR and CDR2 FQNEAQ (reference sequence). This chain's CDR3 is CASSFSGGADTQYF. The CDR3 coding sequence is TGTGCCAGCAGCTTTAGCGGGGGGGCAGATACGCAGTATTTT.

CDR3 sequence (DNA): TGTGCCAGCAGCCCTGCCTCTCAGCTAAGGGACTCTGGAAACACCATATATTTT. This sequence encodes CASSPASQLRDSGNTIYF. The V gene is TRBV5-4, the J gene TRBJ1-3; D ambiguous. This CDR3 has 18 amino acids. The V end lost 4 bases, the J end lost 0 bases, and 20 bases lay between the germline ends. Per germline, CDR1 SGHNT and CDR2 YYREEE (reference sequence).

Comment on this clone: Other nucleotide sequences in the sample specify the same CDR3. The J gene is TRBJ2-7, the V gene TRBV5-1; D uncertain. V was trimmed by 0 bases and J by 3 bases, leaving 4 bases between them. From germline, CDR1 is SGHRS and CDR2 YFSETQ. This CDR3 is built from 12 residues. DNA of the CDR3: TGCGCCAGCAGCTTGGGAGGCTACGAGCAGTACTTC. This translates into CASSLGGYEQYF.